The 14 T cell receptor beta chains below come from one sample, sequenced in a study of cytomegalovirus exposure and HLA in healthy donors. Use of 60 Vbeta and 13 Jbeta primers characterized the PCR. The table came from immunoSEQ multiplex PCR; TCRdb's copy has only in-frame clones and leaves some out. The table lists about 110,000 clones, 77% of them singletons. Specimen: PBMCs. All receptors come from a male donor in good health and CMV-seronegative.

This sequence joins TRBV28 and TRBJ1-1; D gene uncertain. Germline CDR1 reads MDHEN; CDR2 reads SYDVKM. The CDR3 has 15 amino acids. The V end lost 3 bases, the J end lost 1 base, and 12 bases lay between the germline ends. CDR3 protein: CASSLSMAGNTEAFF. CDR3 sequence (DNA): TGTGCCAGCAGTTTGTCAATGGCAGGGAACACTGAAGCTTTCTTT.

The chain joins TRBV13 to TRBJ2-1; the D gene is possibly TRBD1 (6 bases). Per the germline V gene, CDR1 is PRHDT and CDR2 is FYEKMQ (reference sequence). Trimming pared 3 bases from V and 4 bases from J, leaving 13 bases between. This CDR3 comprises 15 residues. The CDR3 loop is CASSFAGTLYNEQFF. The CDR3 DNA follows: TGTGCCAGCAGCTTTGCCGGGACACTTTACAATGAGCAGTTCTTC.

The chain combines TRBV4-1 with TRBJ2-3; no definite D call. The CDR3 loop spans 14 amino acids. Germline loops: CDR1 MGHRA, CDR2 YSYEKL. V was clipped by 0 bases and J by 3 bases, with 7 bases between them. The CDR3 DNA follows: TGCGCCAGCAGCCAAGATCGCGTGACAGATACGCAGTATTTT. This gives the protein CASSQDRVTDTQYF.

This clone was seen a handful of times. The J gene is TRBJ2-3, the V gene TRBV5-5; weak D call: TRBD2 (6 bases). V was shortened by 6 bases and J by 2 bases, with 19 bases between the two germline ends. Germline V gene data show CDR1 as SGHKS and CDR2 as YYEKEE (reference sequence). The CDR3 has 16 amino acids. The CDR3: CASTARDFPFTDTQYF. The CDR3, as DNA: TGTGCCAGCACAGCCCGGGACTTTCCTTTCACAGATACGCAGTATTTT. Combining the CDR3 with reference TRBV5-5 and TRBJ2-3 gives the whole variable domain DAGVTQSPTHLIKTRGQQVTLRCSPISGHKSVSWYQQVLGQGPQFIFQYYEKEERGRGNFPDRFSARQFPNYSSELNVNALLLGDSALYLCASTARDFPFTDTQYFGPGTRLTVL.

The chain employs TRBV7-6 and TRBJ1-1; D is uncertain. Trimming removed 1 base from V and 1 base from J, with 4 bases in between. CDR1 SGHVS and CDR2 FNYEAQ come from the germline V gene. The length of the CDR3 is 13 residues. The chain's CDR3 is CASSLEQNTEAFF. In nucleotides, the CDR3 is TGTGCCAGCAGCTTAGAGCAGAACACTGAAGCTTTCTTT.

V usage is TRBV5-1 and J usage is TRBJ2-7; 7 bases fit TRBD2. This CDR3 comprises 14 residues. The V and J ends lost 2 bases and 2 bases, in that order; junction bases with no gene match: 4. Germline V gene data show CDR1 as SGHRS and CDR2 as YFSETQ. CDR3 residues: CASSLASGPYEQYF. CDR3 sequence (DNA): TGCGCCAGCAGCTTAGCTAGCGGACCCTACGAGCAGTACTTC. The variable domain in full, with the rest retrieved from reference TRBV5-1 and TRBJ2-7, is KAGVTQTPRYLIKTRGQQVTLSCSPISGHRSVSWYQQTPGQGLQFLFEYFSETQRNKGNFPGRFSGRQFSNSRSEMNVSTLELGDSALYLCASSLASGPYEQYFGPGTRLTVT.

This chain uses TRBV5-4 with TRBJ2-1, with 13 bases aligning to TRBD2. Trimming took 2 bases from V and 8 from J; bases not matched to a gene: 4. CDR1 is SGHNT, CDR2 YYREEE, per germline (reference sequence). This CDR3 region has 15 residues. This chain's CDR3 is CASSFTSGRAHEQFF. CDR3 DNA sequence: TGTGCCAGCAGCTTTACTAGCGGGAGGGCCCATGAGCAGTTCTTC.

The chain joins TRBV29-1 to TRBJ1-3; D gene uncertain. The CDR3 sequence is 12 residues long. Per germline, CDR1 SQVTM and CDR2 ANQGSEA. Trimming removed 4 bases from V and 4 bases from J, with 8 bases in between. The CDR3: CSVVGLGNTIYF. The CDR3 region has the DNA TGCAGCGTTGTTGGACTGGGAAACACCATATATTTT.

The chain links TRBV6-6 to TRBJ2-2; 13 positions match TRBD2. J gave up 4 bases and V 2 bases, and 1 base lay outside the gene matches. CDR3 size: 16 residues. Germline CDR1 reads MNHNY; CDR2 reads SVGAGI (reference sequence). This CDR3 is CASSYRTSGGTGELFF. DNA of the CDR3: TGTGCCAGCAGTTACCGGACTAGCGGGGGCACCGGGGAGCTGTTTTTT.

The DNA of the CDR3 is TGTGCCATCAGTGAGTCGGCTAGCGGCCCCGCGGATGAGCAGTTCTTC. Its protein is CAISESASGPADEQFF. The V call is TRBV10-3, the J call TRBJ2-1; TRBD2 agrees at 7 bases. The ends lost 0 bases at V and 8 bases at J; junction bases unmatched: 10. From germline, CDR1 is ENHRY and CDR2 SYGVKD. This CDR3 spans 16 amino acids.

The rearrangement links TRBV20-1 to TRBJ2-5; D perhaps matches TRBD1 (5 bases). This CDR3 is 11 amino acids long. The V gene's germline CDR1 is DFQATT and CDR2 SNEGSKA (reference sequence). CDR3 sequence reads: CSPKGQETQYF. The CDR3, as DNA: TGCAGCCCTAAGGGGCAAGAGACCCAGTACTTC.

The rearrangement uses TRBV9 and TRBJ2-6; D call uncertain. The length of the CDR3 is 14 residues. The germline V gene has CDR1 SGDLS and CDR2 YYNGEE. V was shortened by 4 bases and J by 0 bases, with 5 bases between the two germline ends. DNA for the CDR3: TGTGCCAGCAGCACCGGCTCTGGGGCCAACGTCCTGACTTTC. It translates to CASSTGSGANVLTF.

The V gene is TRBV11-3, the J gene TRBJ2-3; D is unresolved. The CDR3 totals 14 residues. V was pared by 3 bases and J by 2 bases, with 9 bases between. The germline gives CDR1 SGHNT, CDR2 YENEEA. The CDR3 nucleotides are TGTGCCAGCAGCTTTCCAACTTTCACAGATACGCAGTATTTT. It translates to CASSFPTFTDTQYF. The complete variable domain, with remaining parts taken from reference TRBV11-3 and TRBJ2-3, reads EAGVVQSPRYKIIEKKQPVAFWCNPISGHNTLYWYLQNLGQGPELLIRYENEEAVDDSQLPKDRFSAERLKGVDSTLKIQPAELGDSAVYLCASSFPTFTDTQYFGPGTRLTVL.

This sequence joins TRBV9 and TRBJ2-2; 9 nucleotides line up with TRBD1. Germline trimming cut 4 bases from V and 6 bases from J; bases unmatched to any gene: 7. The germline V gene encodes CDR1 SGDLS and CDR2 YYNGEE. This CDR3 comprises 15 residues. The DNA of the CDR3 is TGTGCCAGCAGCCCCCGGACAGGGGTCGCCGGGGAGCTGTTTTTT. Translation gives CASSPRTGVAGELFF. The variable domain in full, with the rest retrieved from reference TRBV9 and TRBJ2-2, is DSGVTQTPKHLITATGQRVTLRCSPRSGDLSVYWYQQSLDQGLQFLIQYYNGEERAKGNILERFSAQQFPDLHSELNLSSLELGDSALYFCASSPRTGVAGELFFGEGSRLTVL.